Here is one TCR beta chain with its context. The record originates from a study of radiotherapy plus CTLA-4 blockade in lung cancer. This CDR3 contains 13 residues. Trimming took off 7 bases at V and 1 base at J, with 9 bases between the two ends. Per germline, CDR1 SGHAT and CDR2 FQNNGV. The data were produced by immunoSEQ multiplex PCR, yet TCRdb's version contains in-frame clones alone and is incomplete. The repertoire holds over 40,000 clones, 82% seen once, with 3.3% in the top ten. This receptor was taken from a human donor with non-small cell lung cancer who had stable disease on radiotherapy plus ipilimumab. The chain recombines TRBV11-2 with TRBJ2-3; a possible D gene is TRBD2 (5 bases). The sequencing used peripheral blood, collected from a patient treated with radiotherapy plus ipilimumab. CDR3 residues: CASTAGGTDTQYF. The CDR3 nucleotides are TGTGCCAGCACGGCCGGGGGCACAGATACGCAGTATTTT.